This TCR beta chain was profiled in a study of shared T cell receptors in the human thymus. The V gene's germline CDR1 is MNHEY and CDR2 SMNVEV (reference sequence). V lost 8 bases and J lost 4; bases outside the gene matches: 7. The CDR3 length is 13 residues. Method: immunoSEQ multiplex PCR; TCRdb's copy keeps in-frame clones and lacks some. The table shows approximately 730,000 clones, with 80% to 90% occurring only once. The data also belong to a second study, concerning human thymus T cells. That publication notes: The donors were infants in Finland with congenital heart defects, otherwise immunologically healthy. During corrective heart surgery, resections were taken, and the thymus tissue came from them.

The sample consisted of thymocytes. This TCR was recovered from a girl under three years old with a congenital heart defect. This rearrangement joins TRBV27 to TRBJ1-2; 7 bases line up with TRBD1. DNA of the CDR3: TGTGCCAGCTTGGGACAGAGAGGCTATGGCTACACCTTC. It codes for CASLGQRGYGYTF.